This T cell receptor (beta chain) derives from a study of T-cell memory formation after mild COVID-19. Looking at the study overall: Largely donor-specific sequence clusters came from two donors.

Findings and caveats of the study: For contracting clones, CD4+ ones sat mainly in CM and EM, CD8+ in EMRA. Cross-reactive memory appears to have joined, as suggested by some responding clones showing up in pre-infection memory.

CDR3 size: 15 residues. V lost 2 bases and J lost 6; bases outside the gene matches: 5. Germline loops: CDR1 LGHDT, CDR2 YNNKEL (reference sequence). It was 5'RACE with constant-segment primers that produced the TCR alpha and TCR beta cDNA libraries, which carried sample barcodes and UMIs. One entry per CDR3 protein results from TCRdb running MiXCR on the 5' RACE reads. The sample shows approximately 410,000 distinct CDR3 sequences, 23% of them seen only once. In its sample, this clonotype was seen a few times. Antigen unknown. This rearrangement joins TRBV3-1 to TRBJ2-1, with TRBD1 matching over 9 bases. The sequence was obtained from an adult woman who had mild COVID-19 (a few samples of this study predate the infection). Cell type and time point are not known. Sequencing was done on a sample of PBMCs or a T cell subset sorted from them (not recorded which). CDR3 DNA: TGTGCCAGCAGCCAAACCGGGACAGGGCCCAATGAGCAGTTCTTC. It encodes CASSQTGTGPNEQFF.